This TCR beta chain emerged from a study of shared clonotypes between healthy human individuals. General study results and limits: In this cohort, only blood was sampled, and tissue repertoires likely differ.

The CDR3 has 12 amino acids. Trimming took off 6 bases at V and 0 bases at J, with 3 bases between the two ends. Germline loops: CDR1 MNHNS, CDR2 SASEGT. Comments on this clone: Its target is unknown.

Generated by immunoSEQ multiplex PCR, the TCRdb table keeps only in-frame clones and is missing some. The profile shows 110,000 or so clones, approximately 70% of them singletons. Sequenced material: memory CD8+ T cells sorted from blood. The subset denotes: CD45RO+ cells pooled with CCR7-negative TemRA cells. This clonotype was sampled from a young woman in good health. The chain uses TRBV6-1 and TRBJ1-5; D gene ambiguous. The CDR3 region is CASRGSNQPQHF. CDR3 sequence (DNA): TGTGCCAGCAGGGGTAGCAATCAGCCCCAGCATTTT.